Here is one T cell receptor (beta chain) with its context. Generated by immunoSEQ multiplex PCR, the TCRdb table keeps only in-frame clones and is missing some. The table has 180,000 or so clones, 85% to 95% seen once; the top ten hold 0.64%. This sample was taken from a study of T cell responses to AZD1222 COVID-19 vaccine. This CDR3 has 20 residues. V was shortened by 4 bases and J by 0 bases, with 24 bases between the two germline ends. The germline V gene encodes CDR1 KGHDR and CDR2 SFDVKD. The rearrangement uses TRBV24-1 and TRBJ2-1; TRBD2 might be the D (6 bases). The source was peripheral blood, collected on day 0 of AZD1222 vaccination. The TCR originated in an adult in good health. CDR3 DNA sequence: TGTGCCACCAGTGAGTACTACAATATCAAGGGAGGTGTCTCCTACAATGAGCAGTTCTTC. Its protein is CATSEYYNIKGGVSYNEQFF.